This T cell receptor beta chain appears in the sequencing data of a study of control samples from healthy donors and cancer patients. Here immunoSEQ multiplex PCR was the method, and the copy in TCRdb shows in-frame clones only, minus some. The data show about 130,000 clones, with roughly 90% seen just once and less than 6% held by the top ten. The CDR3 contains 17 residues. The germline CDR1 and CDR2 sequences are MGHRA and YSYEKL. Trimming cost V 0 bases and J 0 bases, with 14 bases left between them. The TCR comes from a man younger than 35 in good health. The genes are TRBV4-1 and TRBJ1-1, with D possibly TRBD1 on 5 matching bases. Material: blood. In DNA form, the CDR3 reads TGCGCCAGCAGCCAAGAAGGGACTAATACGTTGAACACTGAAGCTTTCTTT. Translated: CASSQEGTNTLNTEAFF.